These T cell receptor beta chains were read from a single sample in a study of regulatory T cells in long-lasting Graves disease. TCRdb fed the multiplex PCR reads into MiXCR, producing one record per CDR3 protein. Counted here are more than 400,000 distinct CDR3 sequences, over 15% occurring once; the ten biggest clones make up around 11%. The same data also went into a second study, on T cells in Graves' hyperthyroidism and ophthalmopathy.

The starting material was peripheral blood mononuclear cells (PBMCs), obtained at new diagnosis, from a patient treated with antithyroid drugs. These receptor sequences come from a woman in her thirties with Graves disease. Each CDR3 is given with its conserved first and last residue. The D gene is left open where the match is weak. Size values are once, few and many counts, or a class for expanded clones, and some rows have none.

v_call	clone_size	j_call	d_call	cdr3_nt	cdr3_aa
TRBV6-1	.	TRBJ2-7	TRBD2	TGTGCCAGCAGTGAGGGAGGGGCAATTCCCTACGAGCAGTACTTC	CASSEGGAIPYEQYF
TRBV28	many	TRBJ2-3	TRBD2	TGTGCCAGCAGGTCTAGCGGGAGGGCCCCAGATACGCAGTATTTT	CASRSSGRAPDTQYF
TRBV6-2/TRBV6-3	.	TRBJ2-2	TRBD1	TGTGCCAGCAGTGATGGGACAGGGGGCGGGGGGGAGCTGTTTTTT	CASSDGTGGGGELFF
TRBV20-1	many	TRBJ2-2	TRBD2	TGCAGTGCACCCCGGACTAGCCCGAACACCGGGGAGCTGTTTTTT	CSAPRTSPNTGELFF
TRBV30	many	TRBJ2-1	.	TGTGCCTGGTCAGGGTGGAGCTCCTACAATGAGCAGTTCTTC	CAWSGWSSYNEQFF
TRBV24-1	few	TRBJ1-2	TRBD1	TGTGCCACGTATGACAGGGCGTTCGGAGGCTACACCTTC	CATYDRAFGGYTF
TRBV28	many	TRBJ2-7	.	TGTGCCAGCGGCGGATGGGACACCCGAGGGCGCGAGCAGTACTTC	CASGGWDTRGREQYF
TRBV20-1	few	TRBJ2-7	.	TGCAGTGCTAGAGACGGTAACAGGTACGAGCAGTACTTC	CSARDGNRYEQYF
TRBV5-1	.	TRBJ2-7	TRBD1	TGCGCCAGCAGCTCCCGGAACTTACAGGGGGCAATTCGGAACGAGCAGTACTTC	CASSSRNLQGAIRNEQYF
TRBV27	many	TRBJ2-3	.	TGTGCCAGCAGTCGGACAGCATCTAGCACAGATACGCAGTATTTT	CASSRTASSTDTQYF
TRBV9	.	TRBJ2-5	.	TGTGCCAGCAGTCGATTCTCCGGGACAGTTAGCGGAGACCAAGAGACCCAGTACTTC	CASSRFSGTVSGDQETQYF
TRBV4-1	.	TRBJ2-7	.	TGCGCCAGCAGCCAACGTCAGGGGCCGCTTTTCCACGAGCAGTACTTC	CASSQRQGPLFHEQYF
TRBV5-6	.	TRBJ2-5	.	TGTGCCAGCAGCTGGGCTGTCGGCGGAAAAGAGACCCAGTACTTC	CASSWAVGGKETQYF
TRBV28	many	TRBJ2-3	.	TGTGCCAGCATCCCACCCCTCATTCCAGATACGCAGTATTTT	CASIPPLIPDTQYF
TRBV3-1	many	TRBJ2-3	TRBD2	TGTGCCAGCAGCCAAGGATCGGGAGGGACGCAGTATTTT	CASSQGSGGTQYF
TRBV5-1	many	TRBJ2-7	.	TGCGCCAGCAGCTTGATCGCCCAGGATACCTACGAGCAGTACTTC	CASSLIAQDTYEQYF
TRBV5-1	many	TRBJ2-3	TRBD1	TGTGCCAGCAGCTACCGGGACAGCATTACAGATACGCAGTATTTT	CASSYRDSITDTQYF
TRBV29-1	many	TRBJ2-1	.	TGCAGCGTTGTCTTTCCCAACGACTACAATGAGCAGTTCTTC	CSVVFPNDYNEQFF
TRBV28	many	TRBJ2-7	.	TGTGCCAGCAGTCTCGGGACGGGCGACCAAAAGCAGTACTTC	CASSLGTGDQKQYF